This T cell receptor beta chain was sequenced during a study of T cell repertoires in cytomegalovirus infection. This clonotype was detected a few times. TCRdb analysed the reads with MiXCR anew, one entry per CDR3 protein. Of over 100,000 distinct CDR3 sequences listed, approximately 17% are singletons. This CDR3 has 21 amino acids. V gave up 3 bases and J gave up 2 bases, with 29 bases separating them. V is TRBV12-3 or TRBV12-4 and J is TRBJ1-5; D perhaps matches TRBD1 (6 bases). The sequenced material came from PBMCs. This clonotype was obtained from a human donor in good health (CMV status not recorded). Some clones in this sample may be carry-over from other donors' samples. The CDR3 nucleotides read TGTGCCAGCAGTTTTGTTAGTATGAGACAGGCCGGATGGGTTGGCAATCAGCCCCAGCATTTT. Its translation: CASSFVSMRQAGWVGNQPQHF.